A selection of T cell receptor beta chains follows, all from one sample in a study of blood T cell repertoires in COVID-19. The protocol was immunoSEQ multiplex PCR, while the TCRdb copy is restricted to in-frame clones and leaves out a portion. The sample includes 200,000 or so clones, 75% to 85% of them seen just once. Sequenced input: PBMCs or T cells enriched from blood (not recorded which). The source of these receptors is a middle-aged woman with acute COVID-19. Each CDR3 is given with its conserved first and last residue. A D gene is named only where the DNA matches it firmly.

>13|TRBV19|-
CASSIAQRETQYF
>15|TRBV5-6|-
CASSYLGQKNEKLFF
>15|TRBV4-3|-
CASSQDRTDTNGYTF
>13|TRBV5-4|-
CASSPMAGNTIYF
>15|TRBV6-5|-
CASSSGTQMNTEAFF
>13|TRBV5-1|-
CASARENLNEQFF
>13|TRBV12-3/TRBV12-4|TRBD1
CASSLTGLDTIYF
>17|TRBV19|-
CASSIDRVWNSNQPQHF
>15|TRBV29-1|TRBD2
CSVEVTSGRADTQYF
>14|TRBV29-1|-
CSVETGHSGNTIYF
>12|TRBV27|-
CASSFPKSPLHF
>15|TRBV6-5|-
CASPRPPGNTGELFF
>18|TRBV4-3|TRBD1
CASSQGTPGQGMREKLFF
>19|TRBV23-1|TRBD1
CASSHSPGTGGLSLYEQYF
>14|TRBV6-5|-
CASSRLQGNQPQHF
>12|TRBV27|TRBD1
CASSYRGTEAFF
>13|TRBV19|-
CASNPGLRAEQFF
>14|TRBV3-1/TRBV3-2|TRBD1
CASSHYGTAGSYTF
>17|TRBV19|TRBD1
CASKGQGRTTTNEKLFF
>13|TRBV12-3/TRBV12-4|TRBD1
CASTVGQGFEQYF
>14|TRBV7-2|TRBD1
CASSLRGRNEKLFF
>14|TRBV6-4|-
CASSATLGGTEAFF
>15|TRBV7-2|-
CASSLDNRFQETQYF
>16|TRBV2|-
CASSGSGLTLNSPLHF
>14|TRBV30|TRBD1
CATESGQGFEKLFF
>15|TRBV4-1|-
CASSQELLSSYEQYF
>19|TRBV11-3|TRBD2
CASSLDGGGTSGKSNEQFF
>14|TRBV5-5|-
CASSAGPNYSPLHF
>14|TRBV28|-
CASRGTGSGNTIYF
>13|TRBV12-3/TRBV12-4|-
CASRPAVSDEQFF
>15|TRBV6-5|TRBD2
CASSLSGGGFNEQFF
>14|TRBV28|TRBD1
CASSVEGAAYEQYF
>15|TRBV5-1|TRBD2
CASSLGRGRTYEQYF
>15|TRBV9|-
CASSVARGSGNTIYF
>13|TRBV28|-
CASSSQGGTEAFF
>16|TRBV11-2|TRBD2
CASSRWWRGNTDTQYF
>17|TRBV3-1/TRBV3-2|-
CASSQAQWGREGDTQYF
>17|TRBV19|TRBD1
CASSIYGTGVNSYEQYF
>11|TRBV6-5|-
CASGGEVEAFF
>14|TRBV28|-
CASSLGGSNTEAFF
>12|TRBV30|-
CAWYRDYNEQFF
>16|TRBV19|TRBD2
CATSSRLAGGVNEQFF
>13|TRBV2|TRBD1
CASTKDRGYEQYF
>16|TRBV19|TRBD1
CASSPRQGRDFYEQYF
>14|TRBV28|TRBD1
CASRSGTEDTEAFF
>12|TRBV7-9|-
CASTNSGYGYTF
>19|TRBV5-1|TRBD1
CASSWRPGRTGPSTDTQYF
>11|TRBV20-1|TRBD1
CSATDRVMAFF
>17|TRBV12-5|-
CASGLERGKGRGTEAFF
>13|TRBV7-9|-
CASTVTGLGGYTF
>16|TRBV4-2|-
CASSQDPGDYNSPLHF
>15|TRBV2|TRBD1
CASHLGQGARETQYF
>20|TRBV28|TRBD2
CASSLPLAGGWMSTTDTQYF
>13|TRBV28|-
CASTTGSNQPQHF
>16|TRBV27|TRBD1
CASSEQGQVTNQPQHF
>16|TRBV9|-
CASSVGLGRNTGELFF
>15|TRBV3-1/TRBV3-2|-
CASSQDQGLNTEAFF
>15|TRBV9|-
CASSPDSYSNQPQHF